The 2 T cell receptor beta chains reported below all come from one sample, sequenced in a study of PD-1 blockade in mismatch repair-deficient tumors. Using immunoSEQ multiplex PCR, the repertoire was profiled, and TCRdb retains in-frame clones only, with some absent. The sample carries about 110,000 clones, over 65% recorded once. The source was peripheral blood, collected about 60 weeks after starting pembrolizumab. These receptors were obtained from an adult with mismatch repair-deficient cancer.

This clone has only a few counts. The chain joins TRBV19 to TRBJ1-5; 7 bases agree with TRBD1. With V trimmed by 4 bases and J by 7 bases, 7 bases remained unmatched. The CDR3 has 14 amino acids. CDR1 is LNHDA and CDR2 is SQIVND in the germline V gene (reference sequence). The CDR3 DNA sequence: TGTGCCAGTAGTAGCGACAGGGTTGTGCAGCCCCAGCATTTT. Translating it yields CASSSDRVVQPQHF.

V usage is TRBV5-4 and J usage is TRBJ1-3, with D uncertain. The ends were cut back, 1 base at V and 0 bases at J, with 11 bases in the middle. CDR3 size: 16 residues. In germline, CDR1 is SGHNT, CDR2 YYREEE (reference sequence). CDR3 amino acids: CASSLWSAHSGNTIYF. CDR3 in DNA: TGTGCCAGCAGCTTGTGGTCAGCTCACTCTGGAAACACCATATATTTT. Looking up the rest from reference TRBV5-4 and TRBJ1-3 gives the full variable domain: ETGVTQSPTHLIKTRGQQVTLRCSSQSGHNTVSWYQQALGQGPQFIFQYYREEENGRGNFPPRFSGLQFPNYSSELNVNALELDDSALYLCASSLWSAHSGNTIYFGEGSWLTVV.